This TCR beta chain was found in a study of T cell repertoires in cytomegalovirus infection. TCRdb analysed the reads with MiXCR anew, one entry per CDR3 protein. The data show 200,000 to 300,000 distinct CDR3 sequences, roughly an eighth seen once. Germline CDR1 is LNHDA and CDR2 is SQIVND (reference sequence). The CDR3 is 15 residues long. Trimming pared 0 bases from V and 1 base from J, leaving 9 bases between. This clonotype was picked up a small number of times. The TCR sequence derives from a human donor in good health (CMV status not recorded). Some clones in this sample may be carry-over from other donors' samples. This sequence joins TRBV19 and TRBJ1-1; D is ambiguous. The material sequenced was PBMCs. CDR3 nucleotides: TGTGCCAGTAGTATAGATAGTCGGGGGAACACTGAAGCTTTCTTT. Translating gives CASSIDSRGNTEAFF.